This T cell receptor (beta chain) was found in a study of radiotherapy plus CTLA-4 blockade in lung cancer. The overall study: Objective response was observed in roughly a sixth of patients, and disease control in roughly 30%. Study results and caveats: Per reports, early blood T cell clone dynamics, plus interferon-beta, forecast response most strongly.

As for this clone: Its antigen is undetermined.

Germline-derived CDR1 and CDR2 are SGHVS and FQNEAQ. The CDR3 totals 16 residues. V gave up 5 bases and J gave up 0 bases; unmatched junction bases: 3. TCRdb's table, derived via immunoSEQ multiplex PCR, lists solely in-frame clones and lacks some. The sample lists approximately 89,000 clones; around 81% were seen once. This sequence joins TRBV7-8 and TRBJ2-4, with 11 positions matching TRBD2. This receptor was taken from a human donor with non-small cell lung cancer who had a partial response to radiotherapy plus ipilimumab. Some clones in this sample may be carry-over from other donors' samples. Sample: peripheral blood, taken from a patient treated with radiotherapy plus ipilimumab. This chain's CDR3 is CASSASGGTAKNIQYF. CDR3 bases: TGTGCCAGCAGCGCTAGCGGGGGGACAGCCAAAAACATTCAGTACTTC. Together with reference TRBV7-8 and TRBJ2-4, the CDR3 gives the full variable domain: GAGVSQSPRYKVAKRGQDVALRCDPISGHVSLFWYQQALGQGPEFLTYFQNEAQLDKSGLPSDRFFAERPEGSVSTLKIQRTQQEDSAVYLCASSASGGTAKNIQYFGAGTRLSVL.